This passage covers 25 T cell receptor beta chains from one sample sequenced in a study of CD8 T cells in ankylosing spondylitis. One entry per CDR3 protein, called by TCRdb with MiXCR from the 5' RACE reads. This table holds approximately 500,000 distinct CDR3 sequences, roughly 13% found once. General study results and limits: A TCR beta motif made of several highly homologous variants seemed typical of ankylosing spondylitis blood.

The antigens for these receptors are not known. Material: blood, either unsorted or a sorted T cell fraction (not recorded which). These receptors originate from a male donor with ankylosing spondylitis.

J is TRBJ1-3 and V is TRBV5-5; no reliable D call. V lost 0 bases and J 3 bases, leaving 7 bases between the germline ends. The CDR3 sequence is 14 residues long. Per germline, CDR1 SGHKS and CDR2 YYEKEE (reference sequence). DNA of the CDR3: TGTGCCAGCAGCTTGGCCGCAAGTGGAAACACCATATATTTT. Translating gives CASSLAASGNTIYF.

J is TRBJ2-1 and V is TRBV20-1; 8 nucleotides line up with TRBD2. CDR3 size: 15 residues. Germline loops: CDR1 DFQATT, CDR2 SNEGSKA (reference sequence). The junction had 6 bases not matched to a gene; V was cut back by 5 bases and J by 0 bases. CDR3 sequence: CSAQQRGSSYNEQFF. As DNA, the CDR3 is TGCAGTGCTCAGCAGCGGGGGAGCTCCTACAATGAGCAGTTCTTC.

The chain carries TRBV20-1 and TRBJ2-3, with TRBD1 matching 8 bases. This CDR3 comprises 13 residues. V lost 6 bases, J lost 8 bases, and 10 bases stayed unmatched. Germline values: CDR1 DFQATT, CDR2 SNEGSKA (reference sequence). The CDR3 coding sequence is TGCAGTGCCCGATGGACAGGGCTTGTTACGCAGTATTTT. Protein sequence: CSARWTGLVTQYF.

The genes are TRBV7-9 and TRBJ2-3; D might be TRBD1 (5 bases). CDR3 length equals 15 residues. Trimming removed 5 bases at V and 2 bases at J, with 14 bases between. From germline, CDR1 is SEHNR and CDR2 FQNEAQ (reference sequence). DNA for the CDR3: TGTGCCAGCAGCGTAGGGGCGGCCTTCACAGATACGCAGTATTTT. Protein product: CASSVGAAFTDTQYF.

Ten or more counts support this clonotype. The CDR3 reads CASSLTGGTEAFF. The CDR3 coding sequence is TGTGCCAGCAGTTTAACGGGTGGCACTGAAGCTTTCTTT. V and J are TRBV7-9 and TRBJ1-1; D ambiguous. V lost 6 bases to trimming and J lost 4 bases, with 12 bases between them. CDR3 length equals 13 residues. Germline CDR1 and CDR2: SEHNR and FQNEAQ (reference sequence).

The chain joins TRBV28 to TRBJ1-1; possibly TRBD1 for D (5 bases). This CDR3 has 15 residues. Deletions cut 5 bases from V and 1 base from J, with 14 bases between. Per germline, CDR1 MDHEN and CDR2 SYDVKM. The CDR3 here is CASSPLGAKNTEAFF. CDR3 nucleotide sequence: TGTGCCAGCAGTCCTCTAGGGGCGAAGAACACTGAAGCTTTCTTT. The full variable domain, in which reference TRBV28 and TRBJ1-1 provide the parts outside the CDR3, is DVKVTQSSRYLVKRTGEKVFLECVQDMDHENMFWYRQDPGLGLRLIYFSYDVKMKEKGDIPEGYSVSREKKERFSLILESASTNQTSMYLCASSPLGAKNTEAFFGQGTRLTVV.

The CDR3 coding sequence is TGCAGTGCCCGAGGGGAGAGCAATCAGCCCCAGCATTTT. It codes for CSARGESNQPQHF. This chain uses TRBV20-1 with TRBJ1-5, with D possibly being TRBD1 (5 bases). The CDR3 loop spans 13 amino acids. Per the germline V gene, CDR1 is DFQATT and CDR2 is SNEGSKA (reference sequence). Trimming shortened V by 6 bases and J by 1 base, and 10 bases separated the two germline ends.

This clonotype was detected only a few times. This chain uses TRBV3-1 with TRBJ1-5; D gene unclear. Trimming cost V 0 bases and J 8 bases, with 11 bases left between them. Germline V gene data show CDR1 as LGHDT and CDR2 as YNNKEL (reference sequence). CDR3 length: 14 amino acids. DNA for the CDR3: TGTGCCAGCAGCCAAGATCCGGGCAGAGAGCCCCAGCATTTT. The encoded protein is CASSQDPGREPQHF.

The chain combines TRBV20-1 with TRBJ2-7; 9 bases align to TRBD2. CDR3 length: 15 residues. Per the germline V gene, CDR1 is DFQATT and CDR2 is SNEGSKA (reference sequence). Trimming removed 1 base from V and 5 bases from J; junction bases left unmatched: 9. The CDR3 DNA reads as TGCAGTGCTAGAGCGGCTAGCGGGGCGTTCAACGAGCAGTACGTC. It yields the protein CSARAASGAFNEQYV.

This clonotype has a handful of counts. CDR3 protein: CASSLAGTSDYNEQFF. The DNA for the CDR3 is TGCGCCAGCAGCTTGGCCGGGACTAGCGACTACAATGAGCAGTTCTTC. The V gene is TRBV5-1, the J gene TRBJ2-1; 10 bases map to TRBD2. The germline CDR1 and CDR2 sequences are SGHRS and YFSETQ. The CDR3 consists of 16 residues. V shed 0 bases and J 3 bases; nucleotides not matched to a gene: 3. Full variable domain (rest looked up from reference TRBV5-1 and TRBJ2-1): KAGVTQTPRYLIKTRGQQVTLSCSPISGHRSVSWYQQTPGQGLQFLFEYFSETQRNKGNFPGRFSGRQFSNSRSEMNVSTLELGDSALYLCASSLAGTSDYNEQFFGPGTRLTVL.

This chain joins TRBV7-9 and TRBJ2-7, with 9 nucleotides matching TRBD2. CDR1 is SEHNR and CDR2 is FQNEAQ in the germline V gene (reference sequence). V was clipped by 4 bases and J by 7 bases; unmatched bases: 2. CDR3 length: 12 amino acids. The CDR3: CASSYLAGEQYF. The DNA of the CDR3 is TGTGCCAGCAGCTACCTAGCGGGAGAGCAGTACTTC. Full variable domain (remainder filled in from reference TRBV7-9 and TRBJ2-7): DTGVSQNPRHKITKRGQNVTFRCDPISEHNRLYWYRQTLGQGPEFLTYFQNEAQLEKSRLLSDRFSAERPKGSFSTLEIQRTEQGDSAMYLCASSYLAGEQYFGPGTRLTVT.

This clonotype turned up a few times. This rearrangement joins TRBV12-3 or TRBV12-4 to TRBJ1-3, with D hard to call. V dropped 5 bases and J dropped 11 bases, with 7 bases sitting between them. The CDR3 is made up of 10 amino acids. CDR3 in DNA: TGTGCCAGCAGTGTAAGGGCCATATATTTT. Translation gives CASSVRAIYF.

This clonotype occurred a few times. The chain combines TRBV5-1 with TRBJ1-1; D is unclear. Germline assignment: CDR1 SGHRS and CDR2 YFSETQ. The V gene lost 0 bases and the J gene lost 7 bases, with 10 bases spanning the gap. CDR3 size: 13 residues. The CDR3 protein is CASSLDRRIEAFF. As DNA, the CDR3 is TGCGCCAGCAGCTTGGATAGAAGGATTGAAGCTTTCTTT.

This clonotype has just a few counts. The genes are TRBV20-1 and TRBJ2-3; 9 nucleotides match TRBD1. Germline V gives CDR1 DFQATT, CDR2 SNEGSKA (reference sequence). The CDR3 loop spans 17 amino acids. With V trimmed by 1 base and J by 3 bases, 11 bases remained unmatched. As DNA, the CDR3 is TGCAGTGCTAGAGGTCCCCCGGACAGGGGCGGAACAGATACGCAGTATTTT. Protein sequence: CSARGPPDRGGTDTQYF.

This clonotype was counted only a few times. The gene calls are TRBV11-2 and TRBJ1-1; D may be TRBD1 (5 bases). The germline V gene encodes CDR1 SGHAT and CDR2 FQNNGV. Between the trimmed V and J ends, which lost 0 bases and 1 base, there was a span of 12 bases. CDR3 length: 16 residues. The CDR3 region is CASSLDGGGWNTEAFF. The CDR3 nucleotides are TGTGCCAGCAGCTTAGATGGGGGGGGGTGGAACACTGAAGCTTTCTTT. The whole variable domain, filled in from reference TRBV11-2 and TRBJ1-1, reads EAGVAQSPRYKIIEKRQSVAFWCNPISGHATLYWYQQILGQGPKLLIQFQNNGVVDDSQLPKDRFSAERLKGVDSTLKIQPAKLEDSAVYLCASSLDGGGWNTEAFFGQGTRLTVV.

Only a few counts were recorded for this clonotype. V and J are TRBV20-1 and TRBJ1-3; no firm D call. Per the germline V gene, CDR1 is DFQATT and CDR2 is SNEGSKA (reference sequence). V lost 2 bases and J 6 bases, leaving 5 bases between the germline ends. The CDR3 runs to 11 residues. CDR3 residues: CSARKQNTIYF. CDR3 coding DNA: TGCAGTGCTAGAAAACAAAACACCATATATTTT.

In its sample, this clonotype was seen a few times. The CDR3 sequence: CASSLVAIRGGNTIYF. The CDR3 region has the DNA TGTGCCAGCAGCTTAGTGGCGATTCGAGGGGGAAACACCATATATTTT. The gene calls are TRBV7-8 and TRBJ1-3; D is uncertain. V lost 1 base and J lost 4, with 14 bases in between. Germline lookup yields CDR1 SGHVS and CDR2 FQNEAQ. The CDR3 covers 16 residues.

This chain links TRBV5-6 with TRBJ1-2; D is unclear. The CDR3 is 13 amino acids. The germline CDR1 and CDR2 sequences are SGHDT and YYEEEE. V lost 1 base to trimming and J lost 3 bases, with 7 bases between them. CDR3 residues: CASSLREYYGYTF. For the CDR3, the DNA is TGTGCCAGCAGCTTGAGGGAGTACTATGGCTACACCTTC.

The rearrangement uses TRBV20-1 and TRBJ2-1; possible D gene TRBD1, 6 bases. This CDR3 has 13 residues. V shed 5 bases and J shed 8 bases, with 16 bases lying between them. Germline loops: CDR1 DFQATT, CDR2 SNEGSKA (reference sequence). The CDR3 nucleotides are TGCAGTGCTCCTCAGGGGAGCTTGGATGAGCAGTTCTTC. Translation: CSAPQGSLDEQFF.

CDR3 DNA sequence: TGCAGTGCTAGGGGGGGCGGGAGCTTAGATACGCAGTATTTT. As protein: CSARGGGSLDTQYF. The chain is built from TRBV20-1 and TRBJ2-3; D might be TRBD2 (7 bases). The CDR3 is 14 residues long. Germline V lookup: CDR1 DFQATT, CDR2 SNEGSKA (reference sequence). With 3 bases removed from V and 5 bases from J, the gap between germline ends came to 15 bases.

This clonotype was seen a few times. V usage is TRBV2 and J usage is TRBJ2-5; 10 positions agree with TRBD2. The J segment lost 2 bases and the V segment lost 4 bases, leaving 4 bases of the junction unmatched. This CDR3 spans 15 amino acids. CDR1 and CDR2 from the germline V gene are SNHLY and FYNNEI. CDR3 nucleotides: TGTGCCAGCAGTGGGACTAGCGGCCCTCAAGAGACCCAGTACTTC. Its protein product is CASSGTSGPQETQYF.

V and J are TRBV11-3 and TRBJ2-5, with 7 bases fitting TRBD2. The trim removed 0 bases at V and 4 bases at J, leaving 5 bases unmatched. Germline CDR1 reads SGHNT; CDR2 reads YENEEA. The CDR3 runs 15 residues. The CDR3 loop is CASSLDYGGRETQYF. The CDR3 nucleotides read TGTGCCAGCAGCTTAGATTACGGCGGGAGAGAGACCCAGTACTTC.

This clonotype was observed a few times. The CDR3 DNA follows: TGTGCCAGCAGCTTGGAAGTTAGCGTTAATACGCAGTATTTT. This translates into CASSLEVSVNTQYF. J is TRBJ2-3 and V is TRBV5-6, with D possibly being TRBD2 (5 bases). Between the trimmed V and J ends, which lost 0 bases and 7 bases, there was a span of 12 bases. CDR1 and CDR2 (germline): SGHDT, YYEEEE. The CDR3 extends over 14 amino acids. Filled out from reference TRBV5-6 and TRBJ2-3, the complete variable domain reads DAGVTQSPTHLIKTRGQQVTLRCSPKSGHDTVSWYQQALGQGPQFIFQYYEEEERQRGNFPDRFSGHQFPNYSSELNVNALLLGDSALYLCASSLEVSVNTQYFGPGTRLTVL.

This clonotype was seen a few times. The CDR3 is CASSPGLAGLYNEQFF. Written as DNA, the CDR3 is TGTGCCAGCAGTCCCGGACTAGCGGGGCTCTACAATGAGCAGTTCTTC. This chain uses TRBV28 with TRBJ2-1; 12 nucleotides align to TRBD2. The CDR3 consists of 16 residues. CDR1 and CDR2 (germline): MDHEN, SYDVKM. V gave up 5 bases and J gave up 3 bases; unmatched junction bases: 5.

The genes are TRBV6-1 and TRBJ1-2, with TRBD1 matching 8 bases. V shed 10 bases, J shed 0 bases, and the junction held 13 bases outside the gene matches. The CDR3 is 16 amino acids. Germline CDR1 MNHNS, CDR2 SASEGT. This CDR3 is CATAPSADRANYGYTF. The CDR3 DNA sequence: TGTGCCACCGCCCCGTCCGCGGACAGGGCTAACTATGGCTACACCTTC.